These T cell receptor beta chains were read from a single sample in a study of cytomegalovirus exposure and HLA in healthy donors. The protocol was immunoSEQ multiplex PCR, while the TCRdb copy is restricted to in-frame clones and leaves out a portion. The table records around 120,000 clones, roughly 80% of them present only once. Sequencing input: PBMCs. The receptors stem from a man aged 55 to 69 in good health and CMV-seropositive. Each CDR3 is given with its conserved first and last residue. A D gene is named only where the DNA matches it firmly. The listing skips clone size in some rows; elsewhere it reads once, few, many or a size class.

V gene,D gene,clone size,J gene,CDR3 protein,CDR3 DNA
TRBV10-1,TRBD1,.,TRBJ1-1,CASSGDRGRLTEAFF,TGCGCCAGCAGTGGGGACAGGGGGCGCCTCACTGAAGCTTTCTTT
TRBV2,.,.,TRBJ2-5,CASSDVRETQYF,TGTGCCAGCAGTGATGTTCGGGAGACCCAGTACTTC
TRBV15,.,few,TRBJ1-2,CATSRDRRGGYTF,TGTGCCACCAGCAGAGATCGTCGAGGCGGCTACACCTTC
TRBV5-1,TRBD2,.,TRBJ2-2,CASSRPGTSGRWNTGELFF,TGCGCCAGCAGCCGGCCGGGGACTAGCGGGAGGTGGAACACCGGGGAGCTGTTTTTT
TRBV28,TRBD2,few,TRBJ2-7,CASRTSGIHYEQYF,TGTGCCAGCAGGACGAGCGGGATTCACTACGAGCAGTACTTC
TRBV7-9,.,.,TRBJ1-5,CASSSNGGGGQPQHF,TGTGCCAGCAGCTCCAACGGCGGGGGAGGGCAGCCCCAGCATTTT
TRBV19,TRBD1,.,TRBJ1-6,CASSVRDRGYNSPLHF,TGTGCCAGTAGTGTCCGGGACAGGGGCTATAATTCACCCCTCCACTTT
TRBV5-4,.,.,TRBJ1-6,CASRLDSSPLHF,TGTGCCAGCAGGCTGGACAGTTCACCCCTCCACTTT
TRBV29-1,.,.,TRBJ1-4,CSATTQDEKLFF,TGCAGCGCGACAACGCAGGATGAAAAACTGTTTTTT
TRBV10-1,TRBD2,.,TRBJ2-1,CASSGASGGAYNEQFF,TGCGCCAGCAGTGGGGCTAGCGGGGGCGCCTACAATGAGCAGTTCTTC
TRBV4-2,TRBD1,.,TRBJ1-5,CASSRNTGGEQPQHF,TGTGCCAGCAGCCGCAATACAGGGGGAGAACAGCCCCAGCATTTT
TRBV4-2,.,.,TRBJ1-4,CASSKDFGNEKLFF,TGTGCCAGCAGCAAGGACTTCGGAAATGAAAAACTGTTTTTT
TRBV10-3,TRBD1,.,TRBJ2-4,CAISEGTGEKNIQYF,TGTGCCATCAGTGAAGGGACAGGCGAGAAAAACATTCAGTACTTC
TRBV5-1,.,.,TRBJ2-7,CASTLSLRIGEQYF,TGCGCCAGCACCCTGAGCCTTCGAATTGGCGAGCAGTACTTC
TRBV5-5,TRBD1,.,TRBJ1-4,CASSWGQTNEKLFF,TGTGCCAGCAGCTGGGGACAGACTAATGAAAAACTGTTTTTT
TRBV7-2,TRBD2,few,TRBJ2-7,CASSLVGGRVAQYF,TGTGCCAGCAGCTTAGTAGGCGGGAGGGTCGCGCAGTACTTC
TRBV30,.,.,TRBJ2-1,CAWSGGGQFF,TGTGCCTGGTCGGGTGGTGGGCAGTTCTTC
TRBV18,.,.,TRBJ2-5,CASSATSVETQYF,TGTGCCAGCTCGGCGACTAGTGTCGAGACCCAGTACTTC
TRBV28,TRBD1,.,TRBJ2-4,CASSSDRGKNIQYF,TGTGCCAGCAGTTCGGACAGGGGAAAAAACATTCAGTACTTC
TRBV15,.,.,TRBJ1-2,CATSRDFLAGYGYTF,TGTGCCACCAGCAGGGACTTTCTTGCTGGCTATGGCTACACCTTC
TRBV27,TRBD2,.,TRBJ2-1,CASSLYSSGRMNEQFF,TGTGCCAGCAGTTTATATTCTAGCGGGAGGATGAATGAGCAGTTCTTC
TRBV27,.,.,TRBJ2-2,CASSLRSGNGELFF,TGTGCCAGCAGTTTAAGGTCCGGGAACGGGGAGCTGTTTTTT
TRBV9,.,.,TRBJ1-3,CASSAYSGLVPGNTIYF,TGTGCCAGCAGCGCCTACAGCGGATTAGTTCCTGGAAACACCATATATTTT
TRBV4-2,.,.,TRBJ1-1,CASNLRGGTEAFF,TGTGCCAGCAACCTTAGGGGTGGAACTGAAGCTTTCTTT
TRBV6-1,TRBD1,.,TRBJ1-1,CASSEQGAYSEAFF,TGTGCCAGCAGCGAACAGGGGGCGTACTCTGAAGCTTTCTTT
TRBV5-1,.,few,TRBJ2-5,CASSLPEGKTQYF,TGCGCCAGCAGCTTGCCCGAGGGTAAGACCCAGTACTTC
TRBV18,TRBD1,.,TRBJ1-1,CASSPPGQGGAFF,TGTGCCAGCTCACCACCGGGACAGGGTGGGGCTTTCTTT
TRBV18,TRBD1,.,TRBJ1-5,CASSLLTGSEGNQPQHF,TGTGCCAGCTCACTACTGACAGGGAGTGAGGGCAATCAGCCCCAGCATTTT
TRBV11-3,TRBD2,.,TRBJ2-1,CASSSGLAGDEQFF,TGTGCCAGCAGCTCAGGACTAGCGGGGGATGAGCAGTTCTTC
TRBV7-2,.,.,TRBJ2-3,CASSLALLAGTDTQYF,TGTGCCAGCAGCTTAGCATTACTAGCAGGGACAGATACGCAGTATTTT
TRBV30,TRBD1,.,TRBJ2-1,CAWGRQGNNEQFF,TGTGCCTGGGGGAGACAGGGAAACAATGAGCAGTTCTTC
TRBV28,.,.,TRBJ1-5,CASSPPVSNQPQHF,TGTGCCAGCAGTCCTCCAGTTAGCAATCAGCCCCAGCATTTT
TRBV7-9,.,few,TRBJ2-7,CASSPISYEQYF,TGCGCCAGCAGCCCAATCTCCTACGAGCAGTACTTC
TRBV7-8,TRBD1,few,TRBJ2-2,CASSLGDREGGELFF,TGTGCCAGCAGCTTAGGGGACAGGGAAGGCGGGGAGCTGTTTTTT
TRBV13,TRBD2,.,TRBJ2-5,CASSSGRLAGETQYF,TGTGCCAGCAGCTCTGGGCGACTAGCGGGAGAGACCCAGTACTTC
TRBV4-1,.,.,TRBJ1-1,CASSLDGLGTEAFF,TGCGCCAGCAGCTTGGACGGACTTGGGACTGAAGCTTTCTTT
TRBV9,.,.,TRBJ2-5,CASSGRGQETQYF,TGTGCCAGCAGCGGAAGGGGGCAAGAGACCCAGTACTTC
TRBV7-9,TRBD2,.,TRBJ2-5,CASSTTSGSQETQYF,TGTGCCAGCAGCACGACTAGCGGGAGCCAAGAGACCCAGTACTTC
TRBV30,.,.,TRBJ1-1,CAWSVQGNTEAFF,TGTGCCTGGAGTGTACAGGGGAACACTGAAGCTTTCTTT
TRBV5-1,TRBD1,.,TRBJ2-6,CASSQGAQSGANVLTF,TGCGCCAGCAGCCAGGGGGCTCAGAGTGGGGCCAACGTCCTGACTTTC
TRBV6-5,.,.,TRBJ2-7,CASSPMTASYEQYF,TGTGCCAGCAGTCCCATGACAGCCTCCTACGAGCAGTACTTC